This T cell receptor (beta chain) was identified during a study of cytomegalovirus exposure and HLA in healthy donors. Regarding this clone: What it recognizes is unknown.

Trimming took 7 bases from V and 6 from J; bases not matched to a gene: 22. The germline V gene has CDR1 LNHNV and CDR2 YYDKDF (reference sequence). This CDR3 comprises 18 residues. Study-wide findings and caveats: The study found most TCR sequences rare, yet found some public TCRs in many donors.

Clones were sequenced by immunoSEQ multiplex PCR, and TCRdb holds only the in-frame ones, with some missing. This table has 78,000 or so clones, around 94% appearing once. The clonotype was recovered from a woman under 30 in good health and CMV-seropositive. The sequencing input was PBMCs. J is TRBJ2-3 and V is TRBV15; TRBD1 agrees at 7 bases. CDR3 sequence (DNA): TGTGCCACCAAAAGCTCGGGACAGCCAGCGGACTTACGGGATACGCAGTATTTT. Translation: CATKSSGQPADLRDTQYF.